The 29 T cell receptor beta chains presented below share a single source sample, sequenced in a study of blood T cells in healthy people across ages. It was with a sample-barcoded 5' primer and a J-beta primer mix that a second PCR of roughly 7 to 12 cycles was run. In TCRdb, the 5' RACE reads were re-called with MiXCR into one record per CDR3 protein. The sample has roughly 500,000 distinct CDR3 sequences, approximately 30% seen once; the top ten hold around 20%. The sample consisted of blood. Receptors originate from a woman aged 70-85 years in good health.

The chain combines TRBV5-1 with TRBJ1-2; 7 bases fit TRBD1. Trimming removed 4 bases from V and 4 bases from J; junction bases left unmatched: 7. CDR1 is SGHRS and CDR2 is YFSETQ in the germline V gene. There are 14 residues in the CDR3. The CDR3 region has the DNA TGCGCCAGCAGCCCTAACAGGGGTGGCTATGGCTACACCTTC. This codes for CASSPNRGGYGYTF.

The chain couples TRBV18 to TRBJ2-7; possibly TRBD1 for D (6 bases). Trimming removed 3 bases from V and 5 bases from J, with 8 bases in between. CDR1 and CDR2 (germline): KGHSH, LQKENI. The CDR3 covers 12 residues. The CDR3 DNA reads as TGTGCCAGCTCACCGGACAGTAACGAGCAGTACTTC. This gives the protein CASSPDSNEQYF.

This clonotype was counted a few times. At one boundary the junction diverges from the germline segment, which might be a read error. The rearrangement joins TRBV11-1 to TRBJ2-1, with a tentative D call TRBD1 (6 bases). The germline CDR1 and CDR2 sequences are SGHAT and FQDESV (reference sequence). The CDR3 extends over 15 amino acids. CDR3 in DNA: TGTGCCAGCAGCCGCAGGCGGACAGACTACAGTGAGCAGTTCTTC. Residues: CASSRRRTDYSEQFF.

The V gene is TRBV29-1, the J gene TRBJ2-5, with 7 bases aligning to TRBD2. Germline V CDR1 and CDR2: SQVTM, ANQGSEA. This CDR3 has 12 residues. With 4 bases clipped from V and 3 bases from J, the junction kept 2 bases outside the gene matches. The CDR3 loop reads CSVAAGEETQYF. CDR3 DNA sequence: TGCAGCGTTGCTGCGGGAGAAGAGACCCAGTACTTC.

This clonotype was seen repeatedly, ten times or more. V usage is TRBV24-1 and J usage is TRBJ2-1; 8 bases agree with TRBD1. V lost 4 bases and J lost 9; bases outside the gene matches: 7. This CDR3 comprises 14 residues. Germline V gene sequence: CDR1 KGHDR, CDR2 SFDVKD. The CDR3 coding sequence is TGTGCCACCAGTGACCCGACAGGGGCCAGTGAGCAGTTCTTC. It translates to CATSDPTGASEQFF.

This clonotype was counted between two and nine times. This rearrangement joins TRBV29-1 to TRBJ2-5; no definite D call. The CDR3 loop spans 12 amino acids. From germline, CDR1 is SQVTM and CDR2 ANQGSEA. Trimming removed 6 bases at V and 1 base at J, with 9 bases between. CDR3 loop: CSVDLLQETQYF. CDR3 bases: TGCAGCGTCGATCTACTCCAAGAGACCCAGTACTTC.

V is TRBV9 and J is TRBJ2-1; 9 nucleotides match TRBD2. The germline V gene encodes CDR1 SGDLS and CDR2 YYNGEE. The CDR3 extends over 15 amino acids. Trimming at V came to 0 bases and at J to 8 bases, leaving 6 bases not matched to a gene. CDR3 sequence: CASSVVDSGGDEQFF. CDR3 DNA: TGTGCCAGCAGCGTAGTGGATAGCGGGGGTGATGAGCAGTTCTTC.

The genes are TRBV12-3 or TRBV12-4 and TRBJ1-1; D gene ambiguous. The CDR3 consists of 16 residues. The ends were cut back, 3 bases at V and 3 bases at J, with 17 bases in the middle. The CDR3 DNA follows: TGTGCCAGCAGTTTTAACACGGCCATTACATACACTGAAGCTTTCTTT. Translation: CASSFNTAITYTEAFF.

The chain links TRBV5-1 to TRBJ2-3; 7 bases are shared with TRBD1. The length of the CDR3 is 15 residues. The germline V gene encodes CDR1 SGHRS and CDR2 YFSETQ. After removal of 7 bases from V and 0 bases from J, the junction contained 8 bases not matched to a gene. CDR3: CASGGQDSSTDTQYF. The DNA for the CDR3 is TGCGCCAGCGGAGGACAGGACTCTAGCACAGATACGCAGTATTTT.

The sample holds many counts of this clonotype. Relative to the germline gene, one junction end is altered; a read error may explain this. The chain is built from TRBV7-7 and TRBJ2-5; TRBD2 aligns across 11 bases. Looked up from germline, CDR1 is SSHAT and CDR2 is FNYEAQ (reference sequence). The length of the CDR3 is 15 residues. The CDR3 sequence: CASSLGRLAGETQYF. In DNA, the CDR3 is TGTGCTAGCAGCTTAGGACGACTAGCGGGGGAGACCCAGTACTTC.

Only a few counts were recorded for this clonotype. The gene calls are TRBV6-5 and TRBJ2-3; the D gene is possibly TRBD2 (6 bases). Per germline, CDR1 MNHEY and CDR2 SVGAGI. The CDR3 is 13 amino acids. Trimming left V 4 bases short and J 5 bases short, with 10 bases between. In DNA, the CDR3 is TGTGCCAGCAGTTGGCGGGGTGGAGATACGCAGTATTTT. It is translated as CASSWRGGDTQYF.

The chain has TRBV20-1 and TRBJ1-4, with D possibly matching TRBD1 (6 bases). CDR3 length: 12 residues. Germline loops: CDR1 DFQATT, CDR2 SNEGSKA (reference sequence). Trimming left V 6 bases short and J 12 bases short, with 17 bases between. CDR3 protein: CSAPLKHRELFF. In DNA form, the CDR3 reads TGCAGTGCGCCTCTCAAACACAGGGAACTGTTTTTT.

The sample holds a few counts of this clonotype. This chain connects TRBV12-3 or TRBV12-4 to TRBJ2-1, with D unclear. The V and J ends lost 5 bases and 9 bases respectively, with 14 bases between them. The CDR3 consists of 13 residues. CDR3 in DNA: TGTGCCAGCAGTCTGCTGATGAACGGTGAGCAGTTCTTC. It yields the protein CASSLLMNGEQFF.

This clonotype was seen a handful of times. This chain connects TRBV4-3 to TRBJ1-2; D unclear. The CDR3 has 15 residues. Germline V gene data show CDR1 as LGHNA and CDR2 as YSLEER. Deletions cut 0 bases from V and 4 bases from J, with 12 bases between. The CDR3 here is CASSQETAASYGYTF. Here the CDR3 DNA reads TGCGCCAGCAGCCAAGAAACAGCGGCTAGCTATGGCTACACCTTC.

The chain joins TRBV15 to TRBJ1-1, with D tentatively TRBD1 (6 bases). The V gene's germline CDR1 is LNHNV and CDR2 YYDKDF (reference sequence). V dropped 2 bases and J dropped 1 base, with 8 bases sitting between them. The length of the CDR3 is 14 residues. In DNA, the CDR3 is TGTGCCACCAGCAGACAGGGGAAGAACACTGAAGCTTTCTTT. It encodes CATSRQGKNTEAFF.

This clonotype was counted between two and nine times. The chain has TRBV11-1 and TRBJ2-4; 7 bases are shared with TRBD1. The CDR3 is made up of 14 amino acids. The germline V gene has CDR1 SGHAT and CDR2 FQDESV (reference sequence). V shed 5 bases, J shed 4 bases, and the junction held 5 bases outside the gene matches. The chain's CDR3 is CASSAGQAKNIQYF. The CDR3 region has the DNA TGTGCCAGCAGCGCCGGACAGGCAAAAAACATTCAGTACTTC.

The chain uses TRBV11-3 and TRBJ1-1; possibly TRBD1 for D (5 bases). V was shortened by 4 bases and J by 0 bases, with 15 bases between the two germline ends. The germline CDR1 and CDR2 sequences are SGHNT and YENEEA. The CDR3 runs 16 residues. DNA for the CDR3: TGTGCCAGCAGCTCACAGGTGACAGAAATGAACACTGAAGCTTTCTTT. Translating it yields CASSSQVTEMNTEAFF. Combining the CDR3 with reference TRBV11-3 and TRBJ1-1 gives the whole variable domain EAGVVQSPRYKIIEKKQPVAFWCNPISGHNTLYWYLQNLGQGPELLIRYENEEAVDDSQLPKDRFSAERLKGVDSTLKIQPAELGDSAVYLCASSSQVTEMNTEAFFGQGTRLTVV.

V and J are TRBV9 and TRBJ2-1; D uncertain. The CDR3 runs 16 residues. Between the trimmed V and J ends, which lost 2 bases and 0 bases, there was a span of 12 bases. Germline lookup yields CDR1 SGDLS and CDR2 YYNGEE. CDR3 coding DNA: TGTGCCAGCAGCGTTGCAGACGCAAGCTCCTACAATGAGCAGTTCTTC. Amino acids: CASSVADASSYNEQFF.

The rearrangement joins TRBV20-1 to TRBJ2-1, with D hard to call. Germline-derived CDR1 and CDR2 are DFQATT and SNEGSKA (reference sequence). CDR3 size: 10 residues. V lost 3 bases to trimming and J lost 13 bases, with 10 bases between them. The CDR3 region is CSARLETQFF. The CDR3 nucleotides are TGCAGTGCTAGGCTAGAGACCCAGTTCTTC.

This clonotype was seen a few times. CDR3 region: CASSTWEQYF. Here the CDR3 DNA reads TGTGCCAGCAGTACATGGGAGCAGTACTTC. This chain uses TRBV2 with TRBJ2-5, with TRBD2 as a possible D gene (5 bases). Germline V gene data show CDR1 as SNHLY and CDR2 as FYNNEI. V was trimmed by 5 bases and J by 11 bases, leaving 9 bases between them. The CDR3 consists of 10 residues.

The rearrangement joins TRBV29-1 to TRBJ2-5; D ambiguous. Trimming removed 2 bases at V and 2 bases at J, with 12 bases between. Germline V gene lookup returns CDR1 SQVTM and CDR2 ANQGSEA. There are 14 residues in the CDR3. The CDR3 loop is CSVEPSRSQETQYF. CDR3 in DNA: TGCAGCGTTGAACCCAGTAGATCACAAGAGACCCAGTACTTC.

This clonotype was seen once. The rearrangement uses TRBV29-1 and TRBJ1-1; no clear D. CDR1 and CDR2 (germline): SQVTM, ANQGSEA. Trimming stripped 6 bases from V and 4 bases from J, with 9 bases between. CDR3 size: 11 residues. CDR3 sequence (DNA): TGCAGCGTCATCGTTCTCACTGAAGCTTTCTTT. Its protein product is CSVIVLTEAFF.

The chain links TRBV4-3 to TRBJ1-2; D is undetermined. This CDR3 contains 15 residues. Germline CDR1 is LGHNA and CDR2 is YSLEER. Trimming removed 1 base from V and 5 bases from J, with 14 bases in between. This CDR3 reads CASSQVSGYGYGYTF. The DNA for the CDR3 is TGCGCCAGCAGCCAAGTTTCGGGTTATGGGTATGGCTACACCTTC.

The V gene is TRBV18, the J gene TRBJ2-1; 13 bases are a match to TRBD2. Per the germline V gene, CDR1 is KGHSH and CDR2 is LQKENI. The CDR3 runs 16 residues. With V trimmed by 6 bases and J by 4 bases, 6 bases remained unmatched. CDR3 nucleotide sequence: TGTGCCAGCTCCCGCCAGACTAGCGGGGGGTACAATGAGCAGTTCTTC. It codes for CASSRQTSGGYNEQFF. Complete variable domain (other parts from reference TRBV18 and TRBJ2-1): NAGVMQNPRHLVRRRGQEARLRCSPMKGHSHVYWYRQLPEEGLKFMVYLQKENIIDESGMPKERFSAEFPKEGPSILRIQQVVRGDSAAYFCASSRQTSGGYNEQFFGPGTRLTVL.

The V and J genes are TRBV12-3 or TRBV12-4 and TRBJ1-1, with no clear D. Trimming removed 4 bases from V and 2 bases from J, with 11 bases in between. The CDR3 consists of 14 residues. The CDR3 coding sequence is TGTGCCAGCAGTTATGTCAGGACCAACACTGAAGCTTTCTTT. This gives the protein CASSYVRTNTEAFF.

The chain uses TRBV7-2 and TRBJ2-1, with D possibly TRBD2 on 7 matching bases. CDR3 size: 16 residues. The germline CDR1 and CDR2 sequences are SGHTA and FQGNSA. Trimming took 5 bases from V and 0 from J, leaving 14 bases between them. Written as DNA, the CDR3 is TGTGCCAGCAGCGTGGGGGGGGGCGCCTCCTACAATGAGCAGTTCTTC. Its translation is CASSVGGGASYNEQFF.

The genes are TRBV5-1 and TRBJ2-2; D is undetermined. The CDR3 sequence is 16 residues long. With 4 bases removed from V and 0 bases from J, the gap between germline ends came to 13 bases. Germline V gives CDR1 SGHRS, CDR2 YFSETQ. CDR3 in DNA: TGCGCCAGCAGCATTCAAGGACCGTCGAACACCGGGGAGCTGTTTTTT. The encoded protein is CASSIQGPSNTGELFF.

This clonotype was picked up a small number of times. The J gene is TRBJ2-5, the V gene TRBV5-1; D is unresolved. The germline V gene has CDR1 SGHRS and CDR2 YFSETQ. The CDR3 length is 13 residues. V was shortened by 4 bases and J by 0 bases, with 7 bases between the two germline ends. In DNA form, the CDR3 reads TGCGCCAGCAGCAACTCGTACCAAGAGACCCAGTACTTC. This encodes CASSNSYQETQYF. Complete variable domain (other parts from reference TRBV5-1 and TRBJ2-5): KAGVTQTPRYLIKTRGQQVTLSCSPISGHRSVSWYQQTPGQGLQFLFEYFSETQRNKGNFPGRFSGRQFSNSRSEMNVSTLELGDSALYLCASSNSYQETQYFGPGTRLLVL.

This rearrangement joins TRBV6-1 to TRBJ1-4, with a tentative D call TRBD1 (5 bases). Trimming removed 4 bases at V and 5 bases at J, with 11 bases between. CDR3 length: 14 amino acids. CDR1 and CDR2 (germline): MNHNS, SASEGT. As DNA, the CDR3 is TGTGCCAGCAGTGGTAAAGGGGTGAATGAAAAACTGTTTTTT. Translation gives CASSGKGVNEKLFF.